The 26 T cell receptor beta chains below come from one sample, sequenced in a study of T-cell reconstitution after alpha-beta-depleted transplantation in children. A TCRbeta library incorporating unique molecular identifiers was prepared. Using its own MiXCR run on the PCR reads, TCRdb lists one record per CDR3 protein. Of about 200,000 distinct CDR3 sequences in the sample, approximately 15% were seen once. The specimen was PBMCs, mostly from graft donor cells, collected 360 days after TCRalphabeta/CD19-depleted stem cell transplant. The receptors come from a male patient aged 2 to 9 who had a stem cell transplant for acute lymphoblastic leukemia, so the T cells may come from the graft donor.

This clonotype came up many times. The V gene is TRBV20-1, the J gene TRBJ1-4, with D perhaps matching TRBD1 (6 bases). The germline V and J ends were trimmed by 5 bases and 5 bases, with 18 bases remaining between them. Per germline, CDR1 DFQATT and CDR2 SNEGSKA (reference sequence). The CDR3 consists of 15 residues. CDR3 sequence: CSAFLGGSSNEKLFF. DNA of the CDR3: TGCAGTGCTTTCTTGGGGGGCAGCTCAAATGAAAAACTGTTTTTT.

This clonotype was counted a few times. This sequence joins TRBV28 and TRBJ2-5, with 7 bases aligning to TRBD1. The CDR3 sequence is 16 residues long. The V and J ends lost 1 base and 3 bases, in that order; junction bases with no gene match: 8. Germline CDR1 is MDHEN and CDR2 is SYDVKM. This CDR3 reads CASSLSPDRVEETQYF. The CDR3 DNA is TGTGCCAGCAGTTTATCCCCAGACAGGGTGGAAGAGACCCAGTACTTC.

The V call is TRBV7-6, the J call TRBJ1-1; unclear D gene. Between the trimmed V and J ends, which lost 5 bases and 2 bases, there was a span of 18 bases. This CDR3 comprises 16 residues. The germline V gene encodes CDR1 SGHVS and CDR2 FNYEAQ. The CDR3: CASSPPTIGVNTEAFF. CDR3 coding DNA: TGTGCCAGCAGCCCCCCGACGATCGGGGTAAACACTGAAGCTTTCTTT.

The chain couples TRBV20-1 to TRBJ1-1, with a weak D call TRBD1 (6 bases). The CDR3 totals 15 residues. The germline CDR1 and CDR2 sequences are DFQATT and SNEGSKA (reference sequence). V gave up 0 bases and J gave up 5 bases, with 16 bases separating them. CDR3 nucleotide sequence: TGCAGTGCTAGAGATGTGGGGGGGCCAACGACTGAAGCTTTCTTT. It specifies CSARDVGGPTTEAFF.

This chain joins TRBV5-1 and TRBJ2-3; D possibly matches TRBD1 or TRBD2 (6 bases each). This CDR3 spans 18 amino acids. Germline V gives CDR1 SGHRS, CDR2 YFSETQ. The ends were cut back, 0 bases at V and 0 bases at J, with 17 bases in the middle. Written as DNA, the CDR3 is TGCGCCAGCAGCTTGGGGAATTACAGGGACTTTAGCACAGATACGCAGTATTTT. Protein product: CASSLGNYRDFSTDTQYF.

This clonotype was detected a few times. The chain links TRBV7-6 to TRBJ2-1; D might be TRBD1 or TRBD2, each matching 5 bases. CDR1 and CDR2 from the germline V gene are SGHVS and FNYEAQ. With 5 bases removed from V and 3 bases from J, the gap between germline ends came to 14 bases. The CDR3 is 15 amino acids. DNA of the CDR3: TGTGCCAGCAGCGAGGGGCTAGGGATCTACAATGAGCAGTTCTTC. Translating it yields CASSEGLGIYNEQFF.

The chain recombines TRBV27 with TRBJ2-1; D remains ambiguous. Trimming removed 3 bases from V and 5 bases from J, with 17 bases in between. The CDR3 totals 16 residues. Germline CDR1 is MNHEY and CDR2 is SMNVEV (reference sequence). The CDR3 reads CASSFYPLTPNNEQFF. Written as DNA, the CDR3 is TGTGCCAGCAGTTTCTACCCCCTTACCCCGAACAATGAGCAGTTCTTC.

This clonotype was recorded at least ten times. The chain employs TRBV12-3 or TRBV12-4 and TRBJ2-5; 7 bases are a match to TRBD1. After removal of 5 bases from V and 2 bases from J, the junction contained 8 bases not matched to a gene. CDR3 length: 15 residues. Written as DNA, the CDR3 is TGTGCCAGCAGTCCCGATCAGGGACAGCAAGAGACCCAGTACTTC. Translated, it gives CASSPDQGQQETQYF.

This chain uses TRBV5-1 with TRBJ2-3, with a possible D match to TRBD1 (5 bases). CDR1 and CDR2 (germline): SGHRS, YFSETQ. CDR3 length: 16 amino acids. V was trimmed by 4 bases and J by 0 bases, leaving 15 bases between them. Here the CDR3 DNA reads TGCGCCAGCAGCGTATACAGGTTTCCTAGCACAGATACGCAGTATTTT. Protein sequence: CASSVYRFPSTDTQYF.

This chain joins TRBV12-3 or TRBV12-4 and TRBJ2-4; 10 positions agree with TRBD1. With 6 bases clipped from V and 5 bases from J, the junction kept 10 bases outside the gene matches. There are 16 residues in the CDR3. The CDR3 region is CASSYDRGPVQNIQYF. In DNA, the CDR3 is TGTGCCAGCAGCTATGACAGGGGGCCAGTCCAAAACATTCAGTACTTC.

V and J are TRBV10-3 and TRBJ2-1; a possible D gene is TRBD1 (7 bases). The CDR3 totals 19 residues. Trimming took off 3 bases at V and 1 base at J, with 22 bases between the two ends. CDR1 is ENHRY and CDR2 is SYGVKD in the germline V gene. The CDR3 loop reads CAISDPMGGQPHSYNEQFF. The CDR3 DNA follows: TGTGCCATCAGTGACCCCATGGGGGGACAGCCACATTCCTACAATGAGCAGTTCTTC.

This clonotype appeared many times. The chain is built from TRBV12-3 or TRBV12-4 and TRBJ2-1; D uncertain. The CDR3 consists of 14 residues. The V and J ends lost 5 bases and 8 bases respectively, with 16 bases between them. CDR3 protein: CASSPRGGFDEQFF. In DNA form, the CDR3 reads TGTGCCAGCAGTCCTCGTGGCGGTTTTGATGAGCAGTTCTTC.

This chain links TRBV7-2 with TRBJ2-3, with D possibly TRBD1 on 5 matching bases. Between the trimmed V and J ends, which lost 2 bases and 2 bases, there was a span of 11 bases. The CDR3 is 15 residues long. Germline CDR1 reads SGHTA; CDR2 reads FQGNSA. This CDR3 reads CASSLFPTVTDTQYF. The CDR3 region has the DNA TGTGCCAGCAGCTTATTCCCGACAGTCACAGATACGCAGTATTTT.

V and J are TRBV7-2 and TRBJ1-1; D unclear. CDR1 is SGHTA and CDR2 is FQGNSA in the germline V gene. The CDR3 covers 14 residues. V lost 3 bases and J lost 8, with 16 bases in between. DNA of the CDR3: TGTGCCAGCAGCTTCCGACAATCGGCCTCCGAAGCTTTCTTT. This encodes CASSFRQSASEAFF.

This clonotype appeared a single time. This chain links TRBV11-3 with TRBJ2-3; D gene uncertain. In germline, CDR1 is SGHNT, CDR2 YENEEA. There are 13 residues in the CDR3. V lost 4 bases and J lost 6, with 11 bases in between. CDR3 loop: CASSSSSEDTQYF. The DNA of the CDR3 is TGTGCCAGCAGCTCCTCCTCGGAGGATACGCAGTATTTT.

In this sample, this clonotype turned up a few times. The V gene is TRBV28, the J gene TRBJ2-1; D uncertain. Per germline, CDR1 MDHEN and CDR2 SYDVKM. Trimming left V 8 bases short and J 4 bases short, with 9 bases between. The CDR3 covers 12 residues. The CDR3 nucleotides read TGTGCCAGCTCTATAGATTACAATGAGCAGTTCTTC. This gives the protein CASSIDYNEQFF. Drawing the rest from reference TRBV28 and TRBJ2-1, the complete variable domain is DVKVTQSSRYLVKRTGEKVFLECVQDMDHENMFWYRQDPGLGLRLIYFSYDVKMKEKGDIPEGYSVSREKKERFSLILESASTNQTSMYLCASSIDYNEQFFGPGTRLTVL.

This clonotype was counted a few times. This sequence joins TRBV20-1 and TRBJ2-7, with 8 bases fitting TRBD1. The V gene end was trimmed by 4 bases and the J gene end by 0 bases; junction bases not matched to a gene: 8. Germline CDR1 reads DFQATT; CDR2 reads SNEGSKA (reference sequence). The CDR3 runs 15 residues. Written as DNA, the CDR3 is TGCAGTGCTACCCCACAGGGGGTCCTCTCCTACGAGCAGTACTTC. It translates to CSATPQGVLSYEQYF.

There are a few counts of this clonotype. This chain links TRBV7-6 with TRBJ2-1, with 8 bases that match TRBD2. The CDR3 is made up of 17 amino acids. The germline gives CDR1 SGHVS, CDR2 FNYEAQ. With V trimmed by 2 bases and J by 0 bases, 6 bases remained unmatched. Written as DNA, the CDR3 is TGTGCCAGCAGCTTAACCCGGAGCGGGAGCTCCTACAATGAGCAGTTCTTC. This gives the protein CASSLTRSGSSYNEQFF.

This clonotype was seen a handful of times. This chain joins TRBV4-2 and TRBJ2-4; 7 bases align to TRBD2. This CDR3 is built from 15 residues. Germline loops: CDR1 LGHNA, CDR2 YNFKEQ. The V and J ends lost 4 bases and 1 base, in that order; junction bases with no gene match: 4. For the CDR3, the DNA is TGTGCCAGCAGCCTTCGACTAGCTGCCAAAAACATTCAGTACTTC. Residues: CASSLRLAAKNIQYF.

The DNA of the CDR3 is TGTGCCAGCAGCCAAGGAATGGGACTAGCGGGGGGTGAGCAGTTCTTC. Translated, it gives CASSQGMGLAGGEQFF. The chain recombines TRBV4-2 with TRBJ2-1; 15 nucleotides agree with TRBD2. Trimming at V came to 1 base and at J to 9 bases, leaving 4 bases not matched to a gene. Germline V gene sequence: CDR1 LGHNA, CDR2 YNFKEQ. The CDR3 sequence is 16 residues long.

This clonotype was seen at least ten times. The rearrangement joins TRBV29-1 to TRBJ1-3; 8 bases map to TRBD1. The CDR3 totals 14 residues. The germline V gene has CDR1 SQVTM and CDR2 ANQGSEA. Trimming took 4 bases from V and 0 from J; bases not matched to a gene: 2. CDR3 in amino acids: CSVGDRGSGNTIYF. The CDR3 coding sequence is TGCAGCGTTGGAGACAGGGGCTCTGGAAACACCATATATTTT.

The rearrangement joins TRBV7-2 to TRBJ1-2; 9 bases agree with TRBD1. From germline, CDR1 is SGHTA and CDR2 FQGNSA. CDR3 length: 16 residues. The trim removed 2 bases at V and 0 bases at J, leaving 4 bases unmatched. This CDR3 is CASSLKGTGTNYGYTF. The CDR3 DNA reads TGTGCCAGCAGCTTAAAAGGGACAGGGACTAACTATGGCTACACCTTC.

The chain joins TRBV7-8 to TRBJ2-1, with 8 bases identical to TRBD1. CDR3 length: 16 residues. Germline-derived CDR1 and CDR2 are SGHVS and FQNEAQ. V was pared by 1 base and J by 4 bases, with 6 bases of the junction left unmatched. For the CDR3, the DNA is TGTGCCAGCAGCTTAGTGTGGCAGGGGGCGTACAATGAGCAGTTCTTC. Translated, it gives CASSLVWQGAYNEQFF.

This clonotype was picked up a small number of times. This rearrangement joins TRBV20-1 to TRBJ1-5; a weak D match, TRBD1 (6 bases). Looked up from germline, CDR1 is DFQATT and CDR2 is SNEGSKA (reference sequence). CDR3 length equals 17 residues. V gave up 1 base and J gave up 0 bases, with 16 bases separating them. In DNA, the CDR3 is TGCAGTGCTAGAGGTCCCCCACAGGGAAATAGCAATCAGCCCCAGCATTTT. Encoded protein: CSARGPPQGNSNQPQHF.

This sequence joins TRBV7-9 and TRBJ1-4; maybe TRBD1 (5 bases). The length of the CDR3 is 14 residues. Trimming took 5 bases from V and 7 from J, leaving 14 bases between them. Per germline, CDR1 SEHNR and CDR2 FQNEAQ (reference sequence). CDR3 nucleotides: TGTGCCAGCAGCCTGACAGCCAGCGGTGAAAAACTGTTTTTT. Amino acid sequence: CASSLTASGEKLFF.

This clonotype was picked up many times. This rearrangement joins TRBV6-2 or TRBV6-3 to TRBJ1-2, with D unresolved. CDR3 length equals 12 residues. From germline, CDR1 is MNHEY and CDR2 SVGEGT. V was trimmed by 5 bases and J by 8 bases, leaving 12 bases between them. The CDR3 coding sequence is TGTGCCAGCAGTCAATTAAAGAGAGGCTACACCTTC. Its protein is CASSQLKRGYTF.